Following are 25 T cell receptor beta chains from one sample sequenced in a study of PD-1 blockade in classical Hodgkin lymphoma. Specified time point: cycle 4 day 1 (C4D1), after 5 to 7 weeks of nivolumab. The patients all showed relapse after autologous stem cell transplantation, while their brentuximab vedotin exposure varied. Magnetic negative selection of thawed PBMCs was the method by which CD4+ T cells were purified. TCRdb's table, derived via immunoSEQ multiplex PCR, lists solely in-frame clones and lacks some. In the table there are approximately 22,000 clones, 70% to 80% of which are singletons. Sequenced here: CD4+ T cells from blood, sampled before the fourth cycle of nivolumab. All receptors derive from a human donor with classical Hodgkin lymphoma.

The chain is built from TRBV5-4 and TRBJ1-2; D gene ambiguous. The CDR3 is 14 residues long. The V and J ends lost 3 bases and 4 bases respectively, with 13 bases between them. Germline V CDR1 and CDR2: SGHNT, YYREEE (reference sequence). In nucleotides, the CDR3 is TGTGCCAGCAGCTCCCAAAAGGGCCTCTATGGCTACACCTTC. This translates into CASSSQKGLYGYTF.

This chain joins TRBV18 and TRBJ1-3; D unresolved. Trimming shortened V by 3 bases and J by 0 bases, and 9 bases separated the two germline ends. In germline, CDR1 is KGHSH, CDR2 LQKENI. The CDR3 consists of 15 residues. The CDR3 loop reads CASSPYSGSGNTIYF. The CDR3 DNA is TGTGCCAGCTCACCCTACAGTGGCTCTGGAAACACCATATATTTT.

The genes are TRBV7-2 and TRBJ2-1; D gene unclear. CDR1 is SGHTA and CDR2 is FQGNSA in the germline V gene. The V end was cut by 5 bases, the J end by 7 bases, with 21 bases between. The CDR3 is 16 residues long. The CDR3 loop reads CASSLLSVERLNEQFF. The CDR3, as DNA: TGTGCCAGCAGCCTCCTGTCGGTAGAGCGTTTAAATGAGCAGTTCTTC.

The chain employs TRBV4-3 and TRBJ1-4, with unresolved D. V was trimmed by 0 bases and J by 8 bases, leaving 16 bases between them. This CDR3 spans 16 amino acids. The germline V gene encodes CDR1 LGHNA and CDR2 YSLEER. CDR3 in DNA: TGCGCCAGCAGCCAAGATCCCCGGGCGAGCGGAGAAAAACTGTTTTTT. It is translated as CASSQDPRASGEKLFF.

The V and J genes are TRBV5-1 and TRBJ1-2, with 8 bases lining up with TRBD1. The CDR3 contains 14 residues. The junction had 8 bases not matched to a gene; V was cut back by 5 bases and J by 5 bases. Per the germline V gene, CDR1 is SGHRS and CDR2 is YFSETQ. The DNA of the CDR3 is TGCGCCAGCAGGTCGGACAGGGCCTCTTATGGCTACACCTTC. The encoded protein is CASRSDRASYGYTF.

This chain connects TRBV29-1 to TRBJ2-7; D is unresolved. Trimming stripped 3 bases from V and 3 bases from J, with 6 bases between. CDR3 length: 11 amino acids. Germline V gene lookup returns CDR1 SQVTM and CDR2 ANQGSEA. DNA for the CDR3: TGCAGCGTTGAGAACGGCTACGAGCAGTACTTC. The encoded protein is CSVENGYEQYF.

The chain recombines TRBV11-1 with TRBJ2-7; the match to TRBD1 covers 10 bases. Looked up from germline, CDR1 is SGHAT and CDR2 is FQDESV (reference sequence). With V trimmed by 1 base and J by 7 bases, 7 bases remained unmatched. The CDR3 runs 15 residues. The CDR3 protein is CASSLEGTGVGEQYF. The CDR3 DNA follows: TGTGCCAGCAGCTTAGAAGGGACAGGGGTTGGTGAGCAGTACTTC.

This chain joins TRBV7-2 and TRBJ2-5; 8 nucleotides align to TRBD2. CDR3 length equals 16 residues. V gave up 3 bases and J gave up 2 bases; unmatched junction bases: 8. CDR1 SGHTA and CDR2 FQGNSA come from the germline V gene. The CDR3 here is CASSFRTSPEQETQYF. The CDR3 DNA reads TGTGCCAGCAGCTTCCGGACTAGCCCTGAACAAGAGACCCAGTACTTC.

The J gene is TRBJ2-2, the V gene TRBV6-1; 9 nucleotides agree with TRBD1. The germline V gene encodes CDR1 MNHNS and CDR2 SASEGT. J was trimmed by 7 bases and V by 4 bases; bases with no gene match: 10. This CDR3 has 16 amino acids. The CDR3, as DNA: TGTGCCAGCAGTGGGAGCCACAGGGGGCGGGTCGGGGAGCTGTTTTTT. Encoded protein: CASSGSHRGRVGELFF.

The chain combines TRBV10-2 with TRBJ2-2; TRBD2 matches at 14 bases. Germline V gene lookup returns CDR1 WSHSY and CDR2 SAAADI. V gave up 7 bases and J gave up 7 bases; unmatched junction bases: 8. The CDR3 loop spans 16 amino acids. CDR3 sequence: CASMTSGGAVVGELFF. CDR3 bases: TGCGCCAGCATGACTAGCGGGGGGGCCGTTGTCGGGGAGCTGTTTTTT.

J is TRBJ2-7 and V is TRBV13, with D unclear. Germline-derived CDR1 and CDR2 are PRHDT and FYEKMQ (reference sequence). V lost 5 bases, J lost 6 bases, and 14 bases lay in between. The CDR3 is made up of 13 amino acids. The CDR3 bases are TGTGCCAGCAGCCTCCATGAGTGGGGCGAGCAGTACTTC. Its translation: CASSLHEWGEQYF.

This clone showed up just once. V gene TRBV6-6 combines with J gene TRBJ2-7; D is unresolved. Trimming stripped 0 bases from V and 1 base from J, with 10 bases between. Germline V CDR1 and CDR2: MNHNY, SVGAGI (reference sequence). This CDR3 is built from 15 residues. CDR3 loop: CASSYSRRQSYEQYF. Written as DNA, the CDR3 is TGTGCCAGCAGTTACTCGCGGCGTCAGTCCTACGAGCAGTACTTC.

A single count supports this clone. This chain uses TRBV29-1 with TRBJ1-1; D is possibly TRBD1 (6 bases). V was pared by 5 bases and J by 2 bases, with 18 bases between. CDR3 length: 15 residues. Per germline, CDR1 SQVTM and CDR2 ANQGSEA. This chain's CDR3 is CSVRRWGGANTEAFF. In DNA, the CDR3 is TGCAGCGTTCGACGGTGGGGGGGGGCAAACACTGAAGCTTTCTTT.

The rearrangement links TRBV10-3 to TRBJ1-1; D is uncertain. The V end was cut by 3 bases, the J end by 3 bases, with 14 bases between. Germline CDR1 and CDR2: ENHRY and SYGVKD. This CDR3 comprises 15 residues. For the CDR3, the DNA is TGTGCCATCAGTGACCTGGGAGGATGGGACACTGAAGCTTTCTTT. Protein: CAISDLGGWDTEAFF.

Worth noting for this clone: The sample contains more than one DNA sequence encoding this CDR3. V usage is TRBV2 and J usage is TRBJ1-2, with 7 bases that match TRBD1. The CDR3 loop spans 13 amino acids. With 4 bases clipped from V and 2 bases from J, the junction kept 1 base outside the gene matches. Germline lookup yields CDR1 SNHLY and CDR2 FYNNEI. CDR3 nucleotides: TGTGCCAGCAGTGGGGGACAGAACTATGGCTACACCTTC. Translated, it gives CASSGGQNYGYTF.

The chain has TRBV7-2 and TRBJ1-6; tentative D call: TRBD1 (5 bases). Germline V lookup: CDR1 SGHTA, CDR2 FQGNSA. Trimming stripped 4 bases from V and 7 bases from J, with 14 bases between. CDR3 length: 15 residues. CDR3 coding DNA: TGTGCCAGCAGCTGGTCGACAGAGGGGAATTCACCCCTCCACTTT. Protein: CASSWSTEGNSPLHF.

This clone was picked up one time. The chain couples TRBV19 to TRBJ2-7; no clear D. This CDR3 comprises 14 residues. The germline V and J ends were trimmed by 1 base and 2 bases, with 9 bases remaining between them. Germline CDR1 reads LNHDA; CDR2 reads SQIVND (reference sequence). The DNA for the CDR3 is TGTGCCAGTAGTATAGTAGGGCAGACCTACGAGCAGTACTTC. This encodes CASSIVGQTYEQYF. The complete variable domain, with remaining parts taken from reference TRBV19 and TRBJ2-7, reads DGGITQSPKYLFRKEGQNVTLSCEQNLNHDAMYWYRQDPGQGLRLIYYSQIVNDFQKGDIAEGYSVSREKKESFPLTVTSAQKNPTAFYLCASSIVGQTYEQYFGPGTRLTVT.

The chain is built from TRBV2 and TRBJ2-2, with unresolved D. Looked up from germline, CDR1 is SNHLY and CDR2 is FYNNEI. Trimming cost V 2 bases and J 6 bases, with 19 bases left between them. The CDR3 is 17 residues long. The CDR3 DNA is TGTGCCAGCAGTGAACTGACAATTAATTTGTGGCCCGGGGAGCTGTTTTTT. It encodes CASSELTINLWPGELFF.

As concerns this clone: Relative to the germline gene, one junction end is altered; a read error may explain this. The chain links TRBV6-1 to TRBJ2-1; a possible D gene is TRBD1 (6 bases). The CDR3 runs to 13 residues. CDR1 is MNHNS, CDR2 SASEGT, per germline. CDR3 sequence: CASREGTGNGQFF. For the CDR3, the DNA is TGTGCCAGCAGAGAAGGAACAGGGAACGGGCAGTTCTTC.

This clone was seen a single time. The rearrangement links TRBV29-1 to TRBJ2-5; D gene ambiguous. Germline CDR1 SQVTM, CDR2 ANQGSEA. There are 13 residues in the CDR3. With 4 bases removed from V and 1 base from J, the gap between germline ends came to 10 bases. As DNA, the CDR3 is TGCAGCGTTGTGGCGAGCCTCCAAGAGACCCAGTACTTC. Encoded protein: CSVVASLQETQYF.

This chain links TRBV5-1 with TRBJ1-1, with a weak D call TRBD1 (5 bases). CDR3 length: 13 amino acids. The ends were cut back, 0 bases at V and 6 bases at J, with 9 bases in the middle. Germline loops: CDR1 SGHRS, CDR2 YFSETQ. The CDR3 loop is CASSLGGTAEAFF. In nucleotides, the CDR3 is TGCGCCAGCAGCTTGGGAGGGACGGCTGAAGCTTTCTTT. The full variable domain, rest sourced from reference TRBV5-1 and TRBJ1-1, is KAGVTQTPRYLIKTRGQQVTLSCSPISGHRSVSWYQQTPGQGLQFLFEYFSETQRNKGNFPGRFSGRQFSNSRSEMNVSTLELGDSALYLCASSLGGTAEAFFGQGTRLTVV.

This clone is deemed medium-sized. The V and J genes are TRBV4-2 and TRBJ1-6; D is unresolved. The CDR3 has 15 residues. Germline V gene sequence: CDR1 LGHNA, CDR2 YNFKEQ. The V end was cut by 1 base, the J end by 8 bases, with 12 bases between. The CDR3 DNA follows: TGTGCCAGCAGCCAAGGGACCCACAGCGATTCACCCCTCCACTTT. Amino acid sequence: CASSQGTHSDSPLHF.

This chain links TRBV5-6 with TRBJ2-7, with 7 bases lining up with TRBD1. CDR1 and CDR2 (germline): SGHDT, YYEEEE. The CDR3 covers 13 residues. V was clipped by 4 bases and J by 2 bases; unmatched bases: 3. The CDR3 loop is CASSPDRTYEQYF. The CDR3 DNA reads TGTGCCAGCAGCCCGGACAGGACCTACGAGCAGTACTTC.

The genes are TRBV18 and TRBJ1-1, with D unresolved. V lost 3 bases and J lost 4, with 6 bases in between. CDR3 size: 12 residues. Germline V gene sequence: CDR1 KGHSH, CDR2 LQKENI. This CDR3 reads CASSPSGTEAFF. DNA of the CDR3: TGTGCCAGCTCACCTTCAGGCACTGAAGCTTTCTTT.

The CDR3 is CASSGTSKETQYF. The CDR3 coding sequence is TGTGCCAGCAGCGGGACGTCCAAAGAGACCCAGTACTTC. The chain carries TRBV7-9 and TRBJ2-5; D may be TRBD1 or TRBD2 (5 bases each). The CDR3 is 13 residues long. Germline values: CDR1 SEHNR, CDR2 FQNEAQ (reference sequence). V was pared by 5 bases and J by 3 bases, with 10 bases between.